This is a list of T cell receptor beta chains from one sample in a study of T-cell reconstitution after alpha-beta-depleted transplantation in children. In TCRdb, the PCR reads were re-called with MiXCR into one record per CDR3 protein. The sample has just over 950,000 distinct CDR3 sequences, roughly 29% seen once. The source material was PBMCs, mostly from graft donor cells, sampled 360 days after TCRalphabeta/CD19-depleted stem cell transplant. The receptors shown here come from a boy less than two years old who had a stem cell transplant for SCID, so the T cells may come from the graft donor. Both conserved end residues are part of each CDR3. The order of the fields is J gene, D gene, clone size, V gene, CDR3 protein, CDR3 DNA. A D gene is named only where the DNA matches it firmly. Rows give clone size only sometimes, using once, few, many, or a class for an expanded clone.

j_call: TRBJ1-1
d_call: .
clone_size: .
v_call: TRBV5-5
cdr3_aa: CASRPWRANTEAFF
cdr3_nt: TGTGCCAGCAGACCCTGGAGGGCGAACACTGAAGCTTTCTTT

j_call: TRBJ2-1
d_call: TRBD2
clone_size: .
v_call: TRBV20-1
cdr3_aa: CSALTSGGAGSYNEQFF
cdr3_nt: TGCAGTGCCTTGACTAGCGGGGGGGCCGGATCCTACAATGAGCAGTTCTTC

j_call: TRBJ1-2
d_call: TRBD1
clone_size: .
v_call: TRBV4-1
cdr3_aa: CASSHARGTGNYGYPF
cdr3_nt: TGCGCCAGCAGCCACGCTCGTGGGACAGGGAACTATGGCTACCCCTTC

j_call: TRBJ2-5
d_call: .
clone_size: once
v_call: TRBV29-1
cdr3_aa: CSVEFDGRETQYF
cdr3_nt: TGCAGCGTTGAATTTGATGGACGGGAGACCCAGTACTTC

j_call: TRBJ2-1
d_call: .
clone_size: few
v_call: TRBV15
cdr3_aa: CATSPPQSSYNEQFF
cdr3_nt: TGTGCCACCAGCCCCCCCCAGAGCTCCTACAATGAGCAGTTCTTC

j_call: TRBJ2-2
d_call: .
clone_size: few
v_call: TRBV6-5
cdr3_aa: CASSYQGRVTGELFF
cdr3_nt: TGTGCCAGCAGTTACCAGGGGCGGGTCACCGGGGAGCTGTTTTTT

j_call: TRBJ2-1
d_call: TRBD2
clone_size: .
v_call: TRBV5-1
cdr3_aa: CASSPLRGLARSNEQFF
cdr3_nt: TGCGCCAGCAGCCCACTCCGAGGACTAGCAAGATCCAATGAGCAGTTCTTC

j_call: TRBJ1-1
d_call: .
clone_size: few
v_call: TRBV4-3
cdr3_aa: CASSQDGAGEGTEAFF
cdr3_nt: TGCGCCAGCAGCCAAGATGGGGCAGGGGAGGGCACTGAAGCTTTCTTT

j_call: TRBJ2-5
d_call: .
clone_size: many
v_call: TRBV15
cdr3_aa: CATSRALWETQYF
cdr3_nt: TGTGCCACCAGCAGGGCCCTGTGGGAGACCCAGTACTTC

j_call: TRBJ1-6
d_call: .
clone_size: few
v_call: TRBV3-1
cdr3_aa: CASSATGNSPLHF
cdr3_nt: TGTGCCAGCAGCGCCACAGGGAATTCACCCCTCCACTTT

j_call: TRBJ1-1
d_call: TRBD1
clone_size: few
v_call: TRBV12-3/TRBV12-4
cdr3_aa: CASGTGARTEAFF
cdr3_nt: TGTGCCAGCGGGACAGGGGCGAGGACTGAAGCTTTCTTT

j_call: TRBJ2-1
d_call: .
clone_size: .
v_call: TRBV4-2
cdr3_aa: CASSQLSGHSNYNEQFF
cdr3_nt: TGTGCCAGCAGCCAGCTCTCGGGGCATTCCAACTACAATGAGCAGTTCTTC

j_call: TRBJ2-7
d_call: .
clone_size: many
v_call: TRBV3-1
cdr3_aa: CASSQAGVGEQYF
cdr3_nt: TGTGCCAGCAGCCAAGCCGGCGTTGGAGAGCAGTACTTC

j_call: TRBJ2-2
d_call: .
clone_size: .
v_call: TRBV6-1
cdr3_aa: CASRFEGGYTGELFF
cdr3_nt: TGTGCCAGCAGGTTCGAGGGGGGTTACACCGGGGAGCTGTTTTTT

j_call: TRBJ1-1
d_call: TRBD1
clone_size: .
v_call: TRBV5-1
cdr3_aa: CASSLQGLGAEAFF
cdr3_nt: TGCGCCAGCAGCTTACAGGGGCTTGGCGCTGAAGCTTTCTTT

j_call: TRBJ2-5
d_call: .
clone_size: .
v_call: TRBV4-3
cdr3_aa: CASSQGLVASGQKETQYF
cdr3_nt: TGCGCCAGCAGCCAAGGGCTAGTGGCGAGCGGGCAAAAAGAGACCCAGTACTTC

j_call: TRBJ2-3
d_call: .
clone_size: few
v_call: TRBV12-3/TRBV12-4
cdr3_aa: CASREGSSTDTQYF
cdr3_nt: TGTGCCAGCAGGGAGGGCTCATCCACAGATACGCAGTATTTT

j_call: TRBJ2-1
d_call: TRBD2
clone_size: .
v_call: TRBV5-6
cdr3_aa: CASVTSGGAGEQFF
cdr3_nt: TGTGCCAGCGTGACTAGCGGGGGGGCGGGTGAGCAGTTCTTC

j_call: TRBJ2-2
d_call: .
clone_size: .
v_call: TRBV5-6
cdr3_aa: CASSFGPVGAGELFF
cdr3_nt: TGTGCCAGCAGTTTCGGGCCGGTAGGGGCCGGGGAGCTGTTTTTT

j_call: TRBJ2-1
d_call: .
clone_size: few
v_call: TRBV4-3
cdr3_aa: CASSQEGIAPAEQFF
cdr3_nt: TGCGCCAGCAGCCAAGAAGGGATAGCCCCGGCTGAGCAGTTCTTC

j_call: TRBJ2-2
d_call: .
clone_size: .
v_call: TRBV12-3/TRBV12-4
cdr3_aa: CASSWAGTQSGELFF
cdr3_nt: TGTGCCAGCAGTTGGGCTGGGACACAATCCGGGGAGCTGTTTTTT

j_call: TRBJ2-7
d_call: .
clone_size: few
v_call: TRBV20-1
cdr3_aa: CSASPARIKYF
cdr3_nt: TGCAGTGCTAGCCCGGCGAGAATCAAGTACTTC

j_call: TRBJ1-4
d_call: .
clone_size: .
v_call: TRBV6-1
cdr3_aa: CASLGGAQSTNEKLFF
cdr3_nt: TGTGCCAGCCTAGGCGGAGCCCAGAGTACCAATGAAAAACTGTTTTTT

j_call: TRBJ2-7
d_call: .
clone_size: .
v_call: TRBV5-5
cdr3_aa: CASSPDGDPRGEQYF
cdr3_nt: TGTGCCAGCAGCCCCGACGGGGACCCCCGGGGCGAGCAGTACTTC

j_call: TRBJ1-1
d_call: .
clone_size: .
v_call: TRBV2
cdr3_aa: CASTTPGGTEAFF
cdr3_nt: TGTGCCAGCACTACCCCCGGGGGGACTGAAGCTTTCTTT

j_call: TRBJ2-5
d_call: TRBD1
clone_size: .
v_call: TRBV18
cdr3_aa: CASSRDRETQYF
cdr3_nt: TGTGCCAGCTCTCGGGACAGGGAGACCCAGTACTTC

j_call: TRBJ2-1
d_call: TRBD2
clone_size: few
v_call: TRBV10-3
cdr3_aa: CAISGLAGGSYNEQFF
cdr3_nt: TGTGCCATCAGTGGACTAGCGGGGGGCTCCTACAATGAGCAGTTCTTC

j_call: TRBJ2-5
d_call: TRBD1
clone_size: .
v_call: TRBV12-3/TRBV12-4
cdr3_aa: CASRKTGPETQYF
cdr3_nt: TGTGCCAGCAGAAAGACAGGGCCGGAGACCCAGTACTTC

j_call: TRBJ2-7
d_call: TRBD1
clone_size: .
v_call: TRBV20-1
cdr3_aa: CSSKGTGGSEAYEQYF
cdr3_nt: TGCAGTTCTAAGGGGACAGGGGGCTCTGAAGCCTACGAGCAGTACTTC

j_call: TRBJ1-1
d_call: .
clone_size: few
v_call: TRBV29-1
cdr3_aa: CSVYRLRSTEAFF
cdr3_nt: TGCAGCGTTTACCGCCTGAGAAGCACTGAAGCTTTCTTT

j_call: TRBJ1-1
d_call: .
clone_size: few
v_call: TRBV12-3/TRBV12-4
cdr3_aa: CASSLWEGTEAFF
cdr3_nt: TGTGCCAGCAGTTTATGGGAGGGGACAGAAGCTTTCTTT

j_call: TRBJ1-2
d_call: .
clone_size: .
v_call: TRBV5-5
cdr3_aa: CASSPPAPRRGYTF
cdr3_nt: TGTGCCAGCAGCCCCCCGGCCCCCCGGCGTGGCTACACCTTC

j_call: TRBJ2-4
d_call: .
clone_size: .
v_call: TRBV6-5
cdr3_aa: CASSYLGQRAKNIQYF
cdr3_nt: TGTGCCAGCAGTTACCTGGGACAACGAGCCAAAAACATTCAGTACTTC

j_call: TRBJ2-2
d_call: .
clone_size: .
v_call: TRBV7-2
cdr3_aa: CASSFAAGSGELFF
cdr3_nt: TGTGCCAGCAGTTTCGCTGCAGGCTCCGGGGAGCTGTTTTTT

j_call: TRBJ2-1
d_call: .
clone_size: few
v_call: TRBV12-3/TRBV12-4
cdr3_aa: CASSLGGRGGQFF
cdr3_nt: TGTGCCAGCAGTTTAGGTGGGCGGGGTGGGCAGTTCTTC

j_call: TRBJ1-1
d_call: .
clone_size: .
v_call: TRBV6-5
cdr3_aa: CASSPFTFRISMNTEAFF
cdr3_nt: TGTGCCAGCAGTCCTTTTACATTCCGTATCAGCATGAACACTGAAGCTTTCTTT

j_call: TRBJ2-2
d_call: TRBD1
clone_size: few
v_call: TRBV2
cdr3_aa: CASNLGTGPGELFF
cdr3_nt: TGTGCCAGCAACCTTGGGACAGGGCCCGGGGAGCTGTTTTTT

j_call: TRBJ1-2
d_call: TRBD1
clone_size: .
v_call: TRBV10-3
cdr3_aa: CAISEPGQGAYGYTF
cdr3_nt: TGTGCCATCAGTGAGCCGGGACAGGGAGCCTATGGCTACACCTTC

j_call: TRBJ2-7
d_call: .
clone_size: few
v_call: TRBV7-2
cdr3_aa: CASSLATGFYEQYF
cdr3_nt: TGTGCCAGCAGCCTAGCGACAGGGTTCTACGAGCAGTACTTC

j_call: TRBJ2-5
d_call: .
clone_size: .
v_call: TRBV25-1
cdr3_aa: CASSEPRGPETQYF
cdr3_nt: TGTGCCAGCAGTGAACCTCGGGGGCCAGAGACCCAGTACTTC

j_call: TRBJ2-3
d_call: TRBD2
clone_size: many
v_call: TRBV29-1
cdr3_aa: CSVTPEDTLAGGPLCQYF
cdr3_nt: TGCAGCGTCACCCCAGAAGATACACTAGCGGGGGGACCCCTCTGCCAGTATTTT

j_call: TRBJ1-5
d_call: TRBD1
clone_size: .
v_call: TRBV7-2
cdr3_aa: CASSLARGTDQPQHF
cdr3_nt: TGTGCCAGCAGCTTAGCCCGAGGGACAGATCAGCCCCAGCATTTT

j_call: TRBJ2-7
d_call: .
clone_size: many
v_call: TRBV27
cdr3_aa: CASSLDSYTYEQYF
cdr3_nt: TGTGCCAGCAGTTTAGACAGCTACACCTACGAGCAGTACTTC

j_call: TRBJ1-5
d_call: .
clone_size: .
v_call: TRBV6-6
cdr3_aa: CASSLRRGRDNQPQHF
cdr3_nt: TGTGCCAGCAGTCTAAGAAGGGGACGGGACAATCAGCCCCAGCATTTT

j_call: TRBJ2-5
d_call: TRBD2
clone_size: few
v_call: TRBV6-5
cdr3_aa: CASSYDSHRAGGETQYF
cdr3_nt: TGTGCCAGCAGTTACGACTCTCACCGAGCCGGGGGGGAGACCCAGTACTTC

j_call: TRBJ2-7
d_call: .
clone_size: few
v_call: TRBV12-3/TRBV12-4
cdr3_aa: CASSLAVGQNYEQYF
cdr3_nt: TGTGCCAGCAGTTTAGCCGTTGGACAGAACTACGAGCAGTACTTC

j_call: TRBJ2-2
d_call: .
clone_size: few
v_call: TRBV7-9
cdr3_aa: CASSSVSGGLNTGELFF
cdr3_nt: TGTGCCAGCAGCTCGGTCTCGGGTGGATTGAACACCGGGGAGCTGTTTTTT

j_call: TRBJ2-1
d_call: TRBD2
clone_size: few
v_call: TRBV29-1
cdr3_aa: CSVPGGYNEQFF
cdr3_nt: TGCAGCGTGCCGGGGGGGTACAATGAGCAGTTCTTC

j_call: TRBJ2-2
d_call: .
clone_size: few
v_call: TRBV20-1
cdr3_aa: CSALFGTAKGNTGELFF
cdr3_nt: TGCAGTGCTCTTTTTGGCACAGCCAAGGGGAACACCGGGGAGCTGTTTTTT

j_call: TRBJ2-5
d_call: TRBD2
clone_size: .
v_call: TRBV12-3/TRBV12-4
cdr3_aa: CASSKGTSGGRTQYF
cdr3_nt: TGTGCCAGCAGCAAGGGGACTAGCGGGGGCCGGACCCAGTACTTC

j_call: TRBJ2-1
d_call: .
clone_size: few
v_call: TRBV15
cdr3_aa: CATSRYPNRDGGQFF
cdr3_nt: TGTGCCACCAGCAGATACCCAAACAGAGACGGGGGGCAGTTCTTC

j_call: TRBJ2-2
d_call: .
clone_size: .
v_call: TRBV27
cdr3_aa: CASSFASEGTGELFF
cdr3_nt: TGTGCCAGCAGTTTTGCATCCGAGGGCACCGGGGAGCTGTTTTTT

j_call: TRBJ2-3
d_call: .
clone_size: .
v_call: TRBV6-1
cdr3_aa: CASRIRGGSTDTQYF
cdr3_nt: TGTGCCAGCAGAATCAGGGGGGGATCCACAGATACGCAGTATTTT

j_call: TRBJ1-1
d_call: .
clone_size: .
v_call: TRBV7-8
cdr3_aa: CASSPPKTSDTEAFF
cdr3_nt: TGTGCCAGCAGCCCCCCGAAGACATCAGACACTGAAGCTTTCTTT

j_call: TRBJ2-4
d_call: .
clone_size: .
v_call: TRBV20-1
cdr3_aa: CSARVRGGNIQYF
cdr3_nt: TGCAGTGCTAGGGTTAGGGGGGGGAACATTCAGTACTTC

j_call: TRBJ2-1
d_call: .
clone_size: .
v_call: TRBV6-1
cdr3_aa: CASIRGPNYNEQFF
cdr3_nt: TGTGCCAGCATAAGAGGGCCGAACTACAATGAGCAGTTCTTC

j_call: TRBJ2-7
d_call: .
clone_size: .
v_call: TRBV5-6
cdr3_aa: CASSLWFGRDYEQYF
cdr3_nt: TGTGCCAGCAGCTTGTGGTTCGGCCGCGACTACGAGCAGTACTTC

j_call: TRBJ1-5
d_call: TRBD1
clone_size: many
v_call: TRBV9
cdr3_aa: CASSATGGNQPQHF
cdr3_nt: TGTGCCAGCAGCGCTACAGGGGGCAATCAGCCCCAGCATTTT

j_call: TRBJ2-3
d_call: TRBD2
clone_size: .
v_call: TRBV10-3
cdr3_aa: CAISEMLAGLTDTQYF
cdr3_nt: TGTGCCATCAGTGAGATGCTAGCGGGCCTCACAGATACGCAGTATTTT